This entry concerns a single T cell receptor beta chain. The antigen remains unidentified. This sample was taken from a study of OX40 agonist ivuxolimab in advanced cancers. Across the whole study: Three dose-escalation patients had partial responses: one with hepatocellular carcinoma and two with cutaneous melanoma.

General study findings and limits: Expanded clones were, on average, more numerous among CD8+ T cells than CD4+.

Generated by immunoSEQ multiplex PCR, the TCRdb table keeps only in-frame clones and is missing some. The profile shows 39,000 or so clones, roughly 90% of them singletons. Between the trimmed V and J ends, which lost 6 bases and 0 bases, there was a span of 8 bases. CDR3 length: 14 residues. The germline V gene encodes CDR1 SGHTA and CDR2 FQGNSA. The chain carries TRBV7-2 and TRBJ2-2; no clear D. This receptor was identified in an adult with an advanced solid tumor such as melanoma, head and neck, liver or kidney cancer. Specimen: CD4+ or CD8+ T cells sorted from blood, collected in a trial of the OX40 agonist ivuxolimab. CDR3 residues: CASRPETNTGELFF. CDR3 coding DNA: TGTGCCAGCAGGCCCGAAACGAACACCGGGGAGCTGTTTTTT.